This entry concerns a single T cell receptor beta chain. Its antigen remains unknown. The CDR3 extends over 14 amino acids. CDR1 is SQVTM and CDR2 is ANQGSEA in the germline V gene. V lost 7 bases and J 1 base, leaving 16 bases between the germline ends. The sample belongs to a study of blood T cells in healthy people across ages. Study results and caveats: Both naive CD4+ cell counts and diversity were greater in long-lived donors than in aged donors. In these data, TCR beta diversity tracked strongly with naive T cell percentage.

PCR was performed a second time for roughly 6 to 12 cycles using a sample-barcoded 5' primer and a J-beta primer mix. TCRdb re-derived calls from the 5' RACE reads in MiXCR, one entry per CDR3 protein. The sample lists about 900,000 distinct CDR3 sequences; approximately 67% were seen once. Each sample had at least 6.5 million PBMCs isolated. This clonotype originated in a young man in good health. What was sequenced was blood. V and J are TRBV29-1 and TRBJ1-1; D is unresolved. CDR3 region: CSAAENGGNTEAFF. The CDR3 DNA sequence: TGCAGCGCTGCCGAAAACGGAGGGAACACTGAAGCTTTCTTT.